Below are 18 T cell receptor beta chains sequenced from a single sample in a study of blood T cell repertoires in COVID-19. Sequenced by immunoSEQ multiplex PCR; TCRdb stores in-frame clones only, minus some. The sample gives a few hundred thousand clones, just under 90% of which show up once; around 9.3% is in the top ten. Sequenced: PBMCs or T cells enriched from blood (not recorded which). Receptors originate from a woman aged 45-60 years who had recovered from COVID-19.

This chain connects TRBV10-3 to TRBJ2-2; D perhaps matches TRBD1 (7 bases). Between the trimmed V and J ends, which lost 10 bases and 0 bases, there was a span of 12 bases. Germline CDR1 reads ENHRY; CDR2 reads SYGVKD. The CDR3 is made up of 14 amino acids. The CDR3 protein is CATAGQTNTGELFF. The CDR3 DNA is TGTGCCACGGCGGGACAGACGAACACCGGGGAGCTGTTTTTT.

The genes are TRBV19 and TRBJ2-1, with a weak D call TRBD2 (6 bases). V was clipped by 4 bases and J by 0 bases, with 13 bases between them. Germline V gene data show CDR1 as LNHDA and CDR2 as SQIVND (reference sequence). The CDR3 has 16 amino acids. In nucleotides, the CDR3 is TGTGCCAGTAGTAATTTAGCGGAACTCTCCTACAATGAGCAGTTCTTC. It specifies CASSNLAELSYNEQFF.

The V gene is TRBV3-1 (or the pseudogene TRBV3-2), the J gene TRBJ1-1, with no clear D. Germline loops: CDR1 LGHDT, CDR2 YNNKEL (reference sequence). The ends were cut back, 1 base at V and 0 bases at J, with 6 bases in the middle. The CDR3 is 14 amino acids. The DNA for the CDR3 is TGTGCCAGCAGCCAAGGAAGCTTGAACACTGAAGCTTTCTTT. Translated: CASSQGSLNTEAFF.

This clone was seen just once. The chain joins TRBV7-2 to TRBJ2-1; 8 nucleotides agree with TRBD2. After removal of 3 bases from V and 3 bases from J, the junction contained 10 bases not matched to a gene. Per the germline V gene, CDR1 is SGHTA and CDR2 is FQGNSA. The CDR3 extends over 17 amino acids. Written as DNA, the CDR3 is TGTGCCAGCAGCTTCGGTTTTTTGGCGGGGGGCTACAATGAGCAGTTCTTC. Translated: CASSFGFLAGGYNEQFF.

This chain joins TRBV25-1 and TRBJ1-2; the D is unclear. The germline CDR1 and CDR2 sequences are MGHDK and SYGVNS. V was trimmed by 4 bases and J by 8 bases, leaving 8 bases between them. This CDR3 spans 11 amino acids. CDR3 in amino acids: CASSGGVGYTF. The CDR3, as DNA: TGTGCCAGCAGTGGCGGGGTCGGCTACACCTTC.

The chain uses TRBV5-1 and TRBJ1-6; D remains ambiguous. Germline CDR1 is SGHRS and CDR2 is YFSETQ. CDR3 size: 16 residues. Trimming stripped 0 bases from V and 12 bases from J, with 19 bases between. CDR3 DNA: TGCGCCAGCAGCTTGGAGGCTCGGCAGAGGCCGGTACCCCTCCACTTT. Protein: CASSLEARQRPVPLHF.

The CDR3, as DNA: TGTGCCAGCAGCAAGAGCTCCTATAATTCACCCCTCCACTTT. Its protein is CASSKSSYNSPLHF. V gene TRBV7-2 combines with J gene TRBJ1-6; D call uncertain. This CDR3 has 14 amino acids. Germline V gene lookup returns CDR1 SGHTA and CDR2 FQGNSA. V was cut by 5 bases and J by 0 bases, with 5 bases left in between.

The gene calls are TRBV29-1 and TRBJ1-1; D gene ambiguous. Germline-derived CDR1 and CDR2 are SQVTM and ANQGSEA. This CDR3 contains 13 residues. V dropped 4 bases and J dropped 0 bases, with 9 bases sitting between them. CDR3 sequence (DNA): TGCAGCGTTGGCCAGTTAATGAACACTGAAGCTTTCTTT. Amino acids: CSVGQLMNTEAFF.

This chain links TRBV5-6 with TRBJ2-5; tentative D call: TRBD2 (5 bases). Trimming removed 1 base from V and 1 base from J, with 8 bases in between. Germline CDR1 reads SGHDT; CDR2 reads YYEEEE. The CDR3 covers 14 residues. CDR3: CASSLRGLQETQYF. DNA of the CDR3: TGTGCCAGCAGCTTGAGAGGGCTCCAAGAGACCCAGTACTTC.

This rearrangement joins TRBV5-6 to TRBJ1-3; TRBD1 matches at 7 bases. This CDR3 region has 16 residues. The V and J ends lost 0 bases and 1 base, in that order; junction bases with no gene match: 4. The germline V gene encodes CDR1 SGHDT and CDR2 YYEEEE. The CDR3 DNA follows: TGTGCCAGCAGCTTGGTTGCAGGGGGTTCTGGAAACACCATATATTTT. Protein sequence: CASSLVAGGSGNTIYF.

V and J are TRBV11-1 and TRBJ2-2; D not certain. This CDR3 contains 13 residues. V shed 5 bases and J shed 3 bases, with 7 bases lying between them. In germline, CDR1 is SGHAT, CDR2 FQDESV (reference sequence). The CDR3 sequence is CASSRTDTGELFF. CDR3 sequence (DNA): TGTGCCAGCAGCCGAACAGACACCGGGGAGCTGTTTTTT.

The chain employs TRBV7-9 and TRBJ1-5; D is uncertain. The CDR3 is made up of 13 amino acids. CDR1 is SEHNR and CDR2 is FQNEAQ in the germline V gene (reference sequence). The V end lost 4 bases, the J end lost 4 bases, and 8 bases lay between the germline ends. CDR3 nucleotides: TGTGCCAGCAGCTCACCCGGGAATCAGCCCCAGCATTTT. This encodes CASSSPGNQPQHF. Together with reference TRBV7-9 and TRBJ1-5, the CDR3 gives the full variable domain: DTGVSQNPRHKITKRGQNVTFRCDPISEHNRLYWYRQTLGQGPEFLTYFQNEAQLEKSRLLSDRFSAERPKGSFSTLEIQRTEQGDSAMYLCASSSPGNQPQHFGDGTRLSIL.

This chain joins TRBV11-3 and TRBJ1-1, with D possibly being TRBD1 (5 bases). From germline, CDR1 is SGHNT and CDR2 YENEEA. This CDR3 spans 13 amino acids. V lost 5 bases and J lost 10, with 17 bases in between. DNA for the CDR3: TGTGCCAGCAGCGTGGGCCCCCGCGGGGGAGCTTTCTTT. Amino acids: CASSVGPRGGAFF.

The J gene is TRBJ1-6, the V gene TRBV2, with D possibly TRBD1 on 6 matching bases. CDR3 size: 15 residues. Germline V lookup: CDR1 SNHLY, CDR2 FYNNEI. V was clipped by 2 bases and J by 10 bases, with 15 bases between them. CDR3 DNA: TGTGCCAGCAGTGAACCTTCAGGGGAGGGATCACCCCTCCACTTT. Amino acid sequence: CASSEPSGEGSPLHF.

The V gene is TRBV7-3, the J gene TRBJ1-1; D perhaps matches TRBD1 (5 bases). The CDR3 runs 13 residues. In germline, CDR1 is SGHTA, CDR2 FQGTGA. Trimming cost V 8 bases and J 5 bases, with 15 bases left between them. The CDR3 nucleotides read TGTGCCAGCTCTCGGGGGGTAAGGACTGAAGCTTTCTTT. This gives the protein CASSRGVRTEAFF. The full variable domain, in which reference TRBV7-3 and TRBJ1-1 provide the parts outside the CDR3, is GAGVSQTPSNKVTEKGKYVELRCDPISGHTALYWYRQSLGQGPEFLIYFQGTGAADDSGLPNDRFFAVRPEGSVSTLKIQRTERGDSAVYLCASSRGVRTEAFFGQGTRLTVV.

The chain uses TRBV28 and TRBJ1-6; weak D call: TRBD1 (5 bases). V was cut by 7 bases and J by 7 bases, with 14 bases left in between. CDR1 and CDR2 from the germline V gene are MDHEN and SYDVKM. The CDR3 has 14 residues. The CDR3 region is CASIADSDNSPLHF. The CDR3 DNA reads TGTGCCAGCATAGCTGACAGTGACAATTCACCCCTCCACTTT.

The chain combines TRBV4-1 with TRBJ1-4; possible D gene TRBD1, 5 bases. This CDR3 contains 15 residues. Germline V gene sequence: CDR1 MGHRA, CDR2 YSYEKL. V lost 4 bases and J 10 bases, leaving 19 bases between the germline ends. CDR3 protein: CASSLERDGVIKLFF. DNA for the CDR3: TGCGCCAGCAGCCTAGAGCGGGACGGAGTAATAAAACTGTTTTTT.

The chain employs TRBV10-3 and TRBJ2-3; 9 bases agree with TRBD2. Germline CDR1 ENHRY, CDR2 SYGVKD. After removal of 3 bases from V and 0 bases from J, the junction contained 7 bases not matched to a gene. This CDR3 region has 17 residues. The DNA of the CDR3 is TGTGCCATCAGTGATCTAGCGGGGTTAACTAGCACAGATACGCAGTATTTT. Translated, it gives CAISDLAGLTSTDTQYF.